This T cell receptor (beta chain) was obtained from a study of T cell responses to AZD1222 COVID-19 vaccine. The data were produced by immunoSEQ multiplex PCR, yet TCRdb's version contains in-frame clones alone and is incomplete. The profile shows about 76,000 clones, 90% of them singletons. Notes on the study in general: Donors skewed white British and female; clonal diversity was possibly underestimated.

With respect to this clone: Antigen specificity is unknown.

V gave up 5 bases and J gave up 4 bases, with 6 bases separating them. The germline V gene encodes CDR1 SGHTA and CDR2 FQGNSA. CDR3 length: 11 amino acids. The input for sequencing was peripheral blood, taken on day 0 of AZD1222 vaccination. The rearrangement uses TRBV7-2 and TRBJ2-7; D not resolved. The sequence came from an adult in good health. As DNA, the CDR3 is TGTGCCAGCAGCCCCGGTTACGAGCAGTACTTC. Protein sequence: CASSPGYEQYF.